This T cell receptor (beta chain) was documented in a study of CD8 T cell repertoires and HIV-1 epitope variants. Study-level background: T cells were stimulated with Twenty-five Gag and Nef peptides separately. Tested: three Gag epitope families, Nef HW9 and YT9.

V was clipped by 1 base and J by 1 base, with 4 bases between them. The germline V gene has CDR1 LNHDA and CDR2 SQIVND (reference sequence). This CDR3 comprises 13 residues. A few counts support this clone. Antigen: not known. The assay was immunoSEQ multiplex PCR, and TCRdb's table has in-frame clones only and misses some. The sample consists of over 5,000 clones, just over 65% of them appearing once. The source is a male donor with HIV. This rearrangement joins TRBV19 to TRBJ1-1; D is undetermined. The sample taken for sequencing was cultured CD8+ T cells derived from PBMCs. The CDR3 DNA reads TGTGCCAGTAGTATAGCAGCGAACACTGAAGCTTTCTTT. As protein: CASSIAANTEAFF.